This T cell receptor beta chain was observed in a study of T cells in Graves' hyperthyroidism and ophthalmopathy. This CDR3 has 13 amino acids. CDR1 is ENHRY, CDR2 SYGVKD, per germline. The V gene lost 8 bases and the J gene lost 10 bases, with 18 bases spanning the gap. This clonotype was observed many times. RNA transcripts gave rise to amplified TCR beta CDR3 regions. The HTBI primer set was used in a first-round RT-PCR of the TCR CDR3. One entry per CDR3 protein, called by TCRdb with MiXCR from the multiplex PCR reads. The table records fewer than 300,000 distinct CDR3 sequences, about 15% of them present only once.

The chain has TRBV10-3 and TRBJ2-1; D is perhaps TRBD2 (6 bases). The sequencing sample was made of blood. The receptor's source is a woman between 50 and 59 years old with Graves' hyperthyroidism that later progressed to Graves' ophthalmopathy. The CDR3 region has the DNA TGTGCCATCCGCGCGGGAAGATTTAACGAGCAGTTCTTC. It translates to CAIRAGRFNEQFF.